Each of the 5 T cell receptor beta chains below was sequenced from the same sample in a study of blood T cell repertoires in COVID-19. Sequencing used immunoSEQ multiplex PCR; TCRdb keeps in-frame clones, though not all of them. This sample carries roughly 500,000 clones, roughly 90% of them seen once, and the ten largest clones take 1.5% to 2%. The sequenced material came from PBMCs or T cells enriched from blood (not recorded which). The receptors come from a woman in her 40s who had recovered from COVID-19.

V is TRBV9 and J is TRBJ1-2; TRBD1 aligns across 9 bases. Per the germline V gene, CDR1 is SGDLS and CDR2 is YYNGEE. The CDR3 contains 15 residues. V shed 5 bases and J 0 bases; nucleotides not matched to a gene: 5. CDR3 sequence (DNA): TGTGCCAGCAGGAGGGGGACAGGGTCTAACTATGGCTACACCTTC. Amino acid sequence: CASRRGTGSNYGYTF.

CDR3 protein: CASKPTGQDFMNTEAFF. DNA of the CDR3: TGCGCCAGCAAACCAACCGGACAGGACTTCATGAACACTGAAGCTTTCTTT. The chain recombines TRBV10-1 with TRBJ1-1, with 7 bases that match TRBD1. Per the germline V gene, CDR1 is WNHNN and CDR2 is SYGVQD (reference sequence). There are 17 residues in the CDR3. The V and J ends lost 7 bases and 0 bases, in that order; junction bases with no gene match: 14.

This clone was detected only a few times. The V gene is TRBV24-1, the J gene TRBJ2-1; 7 bases line up with TRBD1. From germline, CDR1 is KGHDR and CDR2 SFDVKD. Unmatched junction bases numbered 7, after V lost 3 bases and J lost 3 bases. CDR3 length: 16 amino acids. CDR3 coding DNA: TGTGCCACCAGTGATAACCGACAGGGCGTCTACAATGAGCAGTTCTTC. Its protein is CATSDNRQGVYNEQFF.

V is TRBV7-2 and J is TRBJ2-3, with 7 positions matching TRBD2. Trimming cost V 4 bases and J 3 bases; bases outside gene matches: 10. There are 16 residues in the CDR3. Per germline, CDR1 SGHTA and CDR2 FQGNSA. CDR3 DNA sequence: TGTGCCAGCAGCTACGGACTAGTTGGGGGGACAGATACGCAGTATTTT. Translation gives CASSYGLVGGTDTQYF.

The J gene is TRBJ2-2, the V gene TRBV7-9, with TRBD1 matching over 7 bases. The V gene's germline CDR1 is SEHNR and CDR2 FQNEAQ (reference sequence). This CDR3 has 18 residues. With V trimmed by 5 bases and J by 2 bases, 14 bases remained unmatched. The CDR3, as DNA: TGTGCCAGCAGCCCCGGGACAGCCAGAGTAGGCAACACCGGGGAGCTGTTTTTT. It codes for CASSPGTARVGNTGELFF.